This T cell receptor (beta chain) was recorded in a study of blood T cell repertoires in COVID-19. The CDR3 covers 16 residues. Germline lookup yields CDR1 SGHDT and CDR2 YYEEEE. V trimming: 4 bases; J trimming: 4 bases; junction bases outside the gene matches: 13. Profiling relied on immunoSEQ multiplex PCR, and the TCRdb table lists in-frame clones only, not all of them. The repertoire has approximately 290,000 clones, approximately 90% of them found once; the top ten carry roughly 0.8%. The sequence derives from a man aged 25-40 years with acute or convalescent COVID-19. The chain recombines TRBV5-6 with TRBJ1-1; 7 bases are a match to TRBD1. Material for sequencing was peripheral blood. The CDR3 bases are TGTGCCAGCAGCGGGCGACAGGGCATTGGGGGCACTGAAGCTTTCTTT. Translated, it gives CASSGRQGIGGTEAFF.